This T cell receptor (beta chain) originates from a study of T cells in Graves' hyperthyroidism and ophthalmopathy. The V gene lost 6 bases and the J gene lost 3 bases, with 14 bases spanning the gap. Germline lookup yields CDR1 SGHTA and CDR2 FQGTGA. The CDR3 sequence is 15 residues long. Amplification yielded TCR beta CDR3 regions, with RNA transcripts as the source. The HTBI primer set drove a first-round RT-PCR of the TCR CDR3. TCRdb re-analysed the multiplex PCR reads in MiXCR, keeping a single row per CDR3 protein. The sample has under 550,000 distinct CDR3 sequences, roughly 15% seen once. The table lists this clonotype with many counts. The antigen remains unidentified. Findings of the study overall: Blood also contained most expanded thyroid clonotypes above 0.001.

Graves' hyperthyroidism showing no ophthalmopathy progression within 18 months was considered stable. The study left out patients who had uncontrolled infection, other autoimmune disease, pregnancy or lactation. Clinical symptoms, serum thyroxine and TRAb, thyroid ultrasound and orbital computed tomography together formed the diagnostic basis. Specimen: blood. The J gene is TRBJ2-2, the V gene TRBV7-3, with TRBD2 as a possible D gene (5 bases). The source is a woman between 18 and 29 years old with Graves' hyperthyroidism. The CDR3 bases are TGTGCCAGCAGTCTTGGGAGTTTGGACACCGGGGAGCTGTTTTTT. The encoded protein is CASSLGSLDTGELFF.